The 25 T cell receptor beta chains below all came from one sample that was sequenced in a study of human T cells and chemical hapten exposure. Each CDR3 protein gets one entry after TCRdb re-called the RACE reads with MiXCR. The table shows approximately 400,000 distinct CDR3 sequences, with roughly 5% occurring only once. Noted time point: patch test 1, 2 weeks after DPC sensitization. The treatment denotes: therapeutic diphenylcyclopropenone sensitization with weekly scalp DPC. The sequencing here drew on whole blood, taken in connection with sensitization to the hapten diphenylcyclopropenone (DPC). The origin of the receptors is a woman aged 45-65 years with alopecia areata. Some clones in this sample may be carry-over from other donors' samples.

This clonotype was recorded many times. The rearrangement links TRBV12-3 or TRBV12-4 to TRBJ1-1, with D unresolved. The CDR3 sequence is 13 residues long. Between the trimmed V and J ends, which lost 6 bases and 0 bases, there was a span of 8 bases. In DNA, the CDR3 is TGTGCCAGCAGCTTGGCAGTGAACACTGAAGCTTTCTTT. Amino acid sequence: CASSLAVNTEAFF.

The chain uses TRBV19 and TRBJ2-1; D may be TRBD2 (6 bases). This CDR3 region has 16 residues. Germline loops: CDR1 LNHDA, CDR2 SQIVND (reference sequence). V lost 6 bases to trimming and J lost 6 bases, with 21 bases between them. The DNA of the CDR3 is TGTGCCAGTAGAATTACCCGGGACTCCCTAGTCAATGAGCAGTTCTTC. Its protein product is CASRITRDSLVNEQFF.

The table lists this clonotype with many counts. The chain combines TRBV5-1 with TRBJ1-5; 7 bases agree with TRBD1. The CDR3 is 15 residues long. With 4 bases clipped from V and 4 bases from J, the junction kept 8 bases outside the gene matches. Germline-derived CDR1 and CDR2 are SGHRS and YFSETQ. CDR3 sequence (DNA): TGCGCCAGCAGCCTGGGACAGTTGGAAAATCAGCCCCAGCATTTT. This codes for CASSLGQLENQPQHF.

This clonotype showed up many times. The rearrangement uses TRBV5-6 and TRBJ2-5; TRBD2 is a possible D gene (6 bases). Germline CDR1 and CDR2: SGHDT and YYEEEE. The CDR3 is made up of 16 amino acids. V gave up 2 bases and J gave up 1 base, with 15 bases separating them. CDR3 loop: CASSLQLASTQETQYF. For the CDR3, the DNA is TGTGCCAGCAGCTTACAGCTAGCGAGCACCCAAGAGACCCAGTACTTC. The complete variable domain, with remaining parts taken from reference TRBV5-6 and TRBJ2-5, reads DAGVTQSPTHLIKTRGQQVTLRCSPKSGHDTVSWYQQALGQGPQFIFQYYEEEERQRGNFPDRFSGHQFPNYSSELNVNALLLGDSALYLCASSLQLASTQETQYFGPGTRLLVL.

The sample holds a few counts of this clonotype. This rearrangement joins TRBV7-8 to TRBJ2-1; the D is unclear. Trimming left V 2 bases short and J 5 bases short, with 10 bases between. Germline CDR1 SGHVS, CDR2 FQNEAQ. CDR3 size: 14 residues. Written as DNA, the CDR3 is TGTGCCAGCAGCTTATCCCCCCTTCACAATGAGCAGTTCTTC. It codes for CASSLSPLHNEQFF.

There are many counts of this clonotype. The J gene is TRBJ1-1, the V gene TRBV5-6; TRBD1 matches at 7 bases. J gave up 6 bases and V 2 bases, and 10 bases lay outside the gene matches. CDR1 and CDR2 (germline): SGHDT, YYEEEE. The CDR3 covers 15 residues. CDR3 loop: CASSFTDRDRPEAFF. DNA of the CDR3: TGTGCCAGCAGCTTCACTGACAGGGATAGACCTGAAGCTTTCTTT.

Only a few counts were recorded for this clonotype. J is TRBJ2-1 and V is TRBV5-1, with 7 bases lining up with TRBD2. The CDR3 runs 15 residues. V was clipped by 1 base and J by 1 base; unmatched bases: 2. Germline values: CDR1 SGHRS, CDR2 YFSETQ. This CDR3 reads CASSLTAGSYNEQFF. The DNA for the CDR3 is TGCGCCAGCAGCTTGACAGCGGGATCCTACAATGAGCAGTTCTTC.

In this sample, this clonotype turned up many times. The chain has TRBV5-6 and TRBJ2-1; D unresolved. This CDR3 spans 14 amino acids. Looked up from germline, CDR1 is SGHDT and CDR2 is YYEEEE. V lost 0 bases to trimming and J lost 9 bases, with 13 bases between them. The CDR3 reads CASSLAVYHGEQFF. The DNA for the CDR3 is TGTGCCAGCAGCTTGGCCGTCTACCATGGTGAGCAGTTCTTC.

This chain uses TRBV4-1 with TRBJ1-2, with D hard to call. V was cut by 0 bases and J by 8 bases, with 16 bases left in between. Germline CDR1 and CDR2: MGHRA and YSYEKL. The CDR3 contains 15 residues. The CDR3 sequence is CASSQDLGRERGYTF. CDR3 DNA sequence: TGCGCCAGCAGCCAAGATCTAGGAAGGGAACGGGGCTACACCTTC.

V gene TRBV27 combines with J gene TRBJ2-2; TRBD2 agrees at 9 bases. V gave up 3 bases and J gave up 3 bases; unmatched junction bases: 5. Germline CDR1 and CDR2: MNHEY and SMNVEV (reference sequence). The CDR3 is 16 residues long. The DNA of the CDR3 is TGTGCCAGCAGTTTTATAGCGGGAGTAGACACCGGGGAGCTGTTTTTT. The encoded protein is CASSFIAGVDTGELFF.

This clonotype was observed a few times. The chain is built from TRBV12-3 or TRBV12-4 and TRBJ1-2; D possibly corresponds to TRBD1 (6 bases). CDR3 length equals 13 residues. The V gene lost 10 bases and the J gene lost 1 base, with 13 bases spanning the gap. The CDR3 here is CAIQGGGNYGYTF. As DNA, the CDR3 is TGTGCCATTCAGGGAGGGGGTAACTATGGCTACACCTTC.

This clonotype was detected ten times or more. The rearrangement links TRBV29-1 to TRBJ2-7; TRBD2 agrees at 7 bases. CDR1 SQVTM and CDR2 ANQGSEA come from the germline V gene. J gave up 0 bases and V 1 base, and 3 bases lay outside the gene matches. CDR3 size: 14 residues. The CDR3 DNA follows: TGCAGCGTTGAAGTGGGGACTATCTCCTACGAGCAGTACTTC. Translating it yields CSVEVGTISYEQYF.

This clonotype appeared a few times. The chain combines TRBV4-3 with TRBJ2-2; D gene uncertain. The germline V gene encodes CDR1 LGHNA and CDR2 YSLEER. This CDR3 spans 12 amino acids. V dropped 1 base and J dropped 7 bases, with 4 bases sitting between them. The CDR3 sequence: CASSQAGGELFF. The CDR3 bases are TGCGCCAGCAGCCAAGCTGGCGGGGAGCTGTTTTTT.

Only a few counts were recorded for this clonotype. The CDR3 sequence is CAILSPGAYEQYF. The CDR3, as DNA: TGTGCCATCCTAAGTCCAGGGGCCTACGAGCAGTACTTC. The chain carries TRBV28 and TRBJ2-7; D might be TRBD1 (6 bases). V lost 10 bases to trimming and J lost 2 bases, with 15 bases between them. CDR1 is MDHEN and CDR2 is SYDVKM in the germline V gene. This CDR3 contains 13 residues.

This clonotype was seen many times. The gene calls are TRBV7-9 and TRBJ2-7, with TRBD1 as a possible D gene (6 bases). V was trimmed by 4 bases and J by 2 bases, leaving 18 bases between them. The CDR3 has 16 residues. From germline, CDR1 is SEHNR and CDR2 FQNEAQ (reference sequence). This chain's CDR3 is CASSSTSRDTPYEQYF. As DNA, the CDR3 is TGTGCCAGCAGCTCCACATCCCGGGACACGCCCTACGAGCAGTACTTC.

This clonotype was recorded a few times. The CDR3 spells CASSLGGGANYNEQFF. CDR3 in DNA: TGTGCCAGCAGCTTAGGTGGCGGGGCCAATTACAATGAGCAGTTCTTC. The genes are TRBV7-6 and TRBJ2-1, with a possible D match to TRBD2 (6 bases). The CDR3 contains 16 residues. V lost 1 base and J lost 4, with 14 bases in between. Germline V lookup: CDR1 SGHVS, CDR2 FNYEAQ. Based on the CDR3 plus reference TRBV7-6 and TRBJ2-1, the full variable domain is GAGVSQSPRYKVTKRGQDVALRCDPISGHVSLYWYRQALGQGPEFLTYFNYEAQQDKSGLPNDRFSAERPEGSISTLTIQRTEQRDSAMYRCASSLGGGANYNEQFFGPGTRLTVL.

There are many counts of this clonotype. The V gene is TRBV7-9, the J gene TRBJ2-7; D gene ambiguous. The length of the CDR3 is 15 residues. Germline CDR1 SEHNR, CDR2 FQNEAQ (reference sequence). The V end lost 1 base, the J end lost 0 bases, and 10 bases lay between the germline ends. CDR3 protein: CASSLEGSRSYEQYF. The CDR3 DNA is TGTGCCAGCAGCTTAGAAGGCTCTCGCTCCTACGAGCAGTACTTC.

This clonotype has ten or more counts. This chain joins TRBV29-1 and TRBJ1-2; perhaps TRBD1 as D (5 bases). The germline V gene encodes CDR1 SQVTM and CDR2 ANQGSEA. Trimming removed 4 bases from V and 0 bases from J, with 9 bases in between. The CDR3 extends over 13 amino acids. CDR3 protein: CSVVGAANYGYTF. The CDR3 DNA is TGCAGCGTTGTAGGGGCGGCTAACTATGGCTACACCTTC. The variable domain in full, with the rest retrieved from reference TRBV29-1 and TRBJ1-2, is SAVISQKPSRDICQRGTSLTIQCQVDSQVTMMFWYRQQPGQSLTLIATANQGSEATYESGFVIDKFPISRPNLTFSTLTVSNMSPEDSSIYLCSVVGAANYGYTFGSGTRLTVV.

This clonotype showed up many times. The chain uses TRBV7-2 and TRBJ1-4; D gene uncertain. V was cut by 4 bases and J by 3 bases, with 18 bases left in between. The CDR3 contains 17 residues. CDR1 is SGHTA and CDR2 is FQGNSA in the germline V gene. CDR3 in amino acids: CASSSRVMGSANEKLFF. DNA for the CDR3: TGTGCCAGCAGCTCCCGAGTCATGGGGTCGGCTAATGAAAAACTGTTTTTT.

This clonotype has a count of ten or more. The chain joins TRBV5-1 to TRBJ2-3; D is undetermined. The V and J ends lost 3 bases and 2 bases respectively, with 7 bases between them. The germline CDR1 and CDR2 sequences are SGHRS and YFSETQ. The CDR3 has 13 residues. CDR3 sequence: CASSWPPTDTQYF. In nucleotides, the CDR3 is TGCGCCAGCAGCTGGCCGCCCACAGATACGCAGTATTTT.

This clonotype was counted ten times or more. This CDR3 reads CASSLPVAEAFF. The CDR3 nucleotides read TGTGCCAGCAGCCTTCCGGTGGCTGAAGCTTTCTTT. The V call is TRBV6-2 or TRBV6-3, the J call TRBJ1-1; D is unresolved. The germline V gene encodes CDR1 MNHEY and CDR2 SVGEGT. V was shortened by 6 bases and J by 6 bases, with 11 bases between the two germline ends. CDR3 length: 12 amino acids.

There are a few counts of this clonotype. The gene calls are TRBV5-6 and TRBJ2-1, with 7 nucleotides matching TRBD2. J was trimmed by 5 bases and V by 1 base; bases with no gene match: 6. CDR3 length: 15 amino acids. CDR1 and CDR2 (germline): SGHDT, YYEEEE. This CDR3 reads CASSLRLADNNEQFF. The CDR3 nucleotides read TGTGCCAGCAGCTTGCGGCTAGCGGATAACAATGAGCAGTTCTTC.

V and J are TRBV27 and TRBJ2-3, with 12 bases lining up with TRBD2. This CDR3 spans 17 amino acids. Germline V lookup: CDR1 MNHEY, CDR2 SMNVEV (reference sequence). V was clipped by 3 bases and J by 5 bases; unmatched bases: 9. The CDR3 here is CASSFAGLAGMRDTQYF. In nucleotides, the CDR3 is TGTGCCAGCAGTTTCGCCGGACTAGCGGGGATGCGAGATACGCAGTATTTT.

This clonotype was counted at least ten times. V usage is TRBV15 and J usage is TRBJ2-6; D may be TRBD2 (5 bases). The CDR3 runs to 16 residues. Germline assignment: CDR1 LNHNV and CDR2 YYDKDF (reference sequence). V lost 1 base to trimming and J lost 0 bases, with 7 bases between them. CDR3 nucleotides: TGTGCCACCAGCAGAGCGGGGAGCTCTGGGGCCAACGTCCTGACTTTC. Protein: CATSRAGSSGANVLTF. The full variable domain, in which reference TRBV15 and TRBJ2-6 provide the parts outside the CDR3, is DAMVIQNPRYQVTQFGKPVTLSCSQTLNHNVMYWYQQKSSQAPKLLFHYYDKDFNNEADTPDNFQSRRPNTSFCFLDIRSPGLGDTAMYLCATSRAGSSGANVLTFGAGSRLTVL.

The rearrangement joins TRBV10-3 to TRBJ2-1; TRBD2 matches 11 bases. Trimming cost V 6 bases and J 4 bases; bases outside gene matches: 5. The CDR3 has 15 residues. Germline loops: CDR1 ENHRY, CDR2 SYGVKD. The CDR3 protein is CAISERLAGYNEQFF. DNA for the CDR3: TGTGCCATCAGCGAAAGACTAGCGGGGTACAATGAGCAGTTCTTC.